This passage covers 2 T cell receptor beta chains from one sample sequenced in a study of blood T cells in healthy people across ages. Using a J-beta primer mix together with a sample-barcoded 5' primer, a second PCR was run for about 6 to 12 cycles. TCRdb ran MiXCR on the 5' RACE reads and lists one entry per CDR3 protein. This sample carries some 860,000 distinct CDR3 sequences, more than 50% of them seen once, and the ten largest clones take more than 25%. What was sequenced was blood. Receptors originate from a man aged 40-55 years in good health.

This chain uses TRBV7-3 with TRBJ2-3; tentatively, D is TRBD2 (5 bases). Germline CDR1 is SGHTA and CDR2 is FQGTGA. V dropped 5 bases and J dropped 0 bases, with 9 bases sitting between them. CDR3 length equals 14 residues. This CDR3 is CASSPWTSTDTQYF. CDR3 coding DNA: TGTGCCAGCAGCCCTTGGACTAGCACAGATACGCAGTATTTT. Together with reference TRBV7-3 and TRBJ2-3, the CDR3 gives the full variable domain: GAGVSQTPSNKVTEKGKYVELRCDPISGHTALYWYRQSLGQGPEFLIYFQGTGAADDSGLPNDRFFAVRPEGSVSTLKIQRTERGDSAVYLCASSPWTSTDTQYFGPGTRLTVL.

The V gene is TRBV7-2, the J gene TRBJ2-3; D uncertain. V was shortened by 1 base and J by 5 bases, with 13 bases between the two germline ends. CDR3 length: 15 amino acids. Germline values: CDR1 SGHTA, CDR2 FQGNSA. CDR3 DNA sequence: TGTGCCAGCAGCTTAGAGGGTCGTCTGCGAGATACGCAGTATTTT. Its protein product is CASSLEGRLRDTQYF.